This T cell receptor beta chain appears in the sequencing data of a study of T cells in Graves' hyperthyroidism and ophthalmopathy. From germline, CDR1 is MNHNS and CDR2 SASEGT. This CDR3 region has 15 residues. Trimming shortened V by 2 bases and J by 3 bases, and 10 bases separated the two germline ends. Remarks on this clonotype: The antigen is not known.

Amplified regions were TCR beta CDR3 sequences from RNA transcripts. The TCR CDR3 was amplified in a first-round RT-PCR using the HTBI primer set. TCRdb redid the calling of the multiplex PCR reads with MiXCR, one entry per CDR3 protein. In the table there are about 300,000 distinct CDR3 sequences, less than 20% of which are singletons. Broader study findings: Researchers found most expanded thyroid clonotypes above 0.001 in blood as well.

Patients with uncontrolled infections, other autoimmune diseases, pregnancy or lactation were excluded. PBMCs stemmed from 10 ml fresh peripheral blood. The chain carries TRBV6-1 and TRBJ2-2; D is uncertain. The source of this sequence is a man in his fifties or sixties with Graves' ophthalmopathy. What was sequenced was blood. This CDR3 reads CASSERASYTGELFF. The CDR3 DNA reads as TGTGCCAGCAGTGAACGGGCTTCTTACACCGGGGAGCTGTTTTTT.